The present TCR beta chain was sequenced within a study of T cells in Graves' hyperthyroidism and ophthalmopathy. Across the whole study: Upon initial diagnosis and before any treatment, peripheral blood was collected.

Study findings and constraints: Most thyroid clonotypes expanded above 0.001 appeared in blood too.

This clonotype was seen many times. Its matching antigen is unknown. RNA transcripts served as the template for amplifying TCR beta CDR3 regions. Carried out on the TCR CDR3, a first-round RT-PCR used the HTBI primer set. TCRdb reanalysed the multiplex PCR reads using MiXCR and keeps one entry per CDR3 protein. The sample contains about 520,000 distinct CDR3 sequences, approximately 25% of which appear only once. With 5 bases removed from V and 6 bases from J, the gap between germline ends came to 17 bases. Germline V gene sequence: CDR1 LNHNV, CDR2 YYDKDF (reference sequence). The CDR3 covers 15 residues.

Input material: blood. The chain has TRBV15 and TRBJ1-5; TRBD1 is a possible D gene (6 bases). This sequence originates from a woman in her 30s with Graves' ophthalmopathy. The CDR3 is CATSSYREESQPQHF. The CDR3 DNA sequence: TGTGCCACCAGCTCTTACAGGGAGGAGAGTCAGCCCCAGCATTTT.